This passage covers 9 T cell receptor beta chains from one sample sequenced in a study of blood T cell repertoires in COVID-19. The protocol was immunoSEQ multiplex PCR, while the TCRdb copy is restricted to in-frame clones and leaves out a portion. The sample yields some 300,000 clones, approximately 88% seen once. Sequenced: PBMCs or T cells enriched from blood (not recorded which). The receptor set was obtained from a woman between 35 and 50 years old who had recovered from COVID-19.

This clone was detected only a few times. The chain combines TRBV7-2 with TRBJ1-6; D gene unclear. V was trimmed by 3 bases and J by 8 bases, leaving 14 bases between them. The CDR3 runs 15 residues. CDR1 and CDR2 from the germline V gene are SGHTA and FQGNSA. CDR3 amino acids: CASSLNAAVYSPLHF. The CDR3 nucleotides are TGTGCCAGCAGCTTGAATGCCGCAGTCTATTCACCCCTCCACTTT. The full variable domain, with the rest looked up from reference TRBV7-2 and TRBJ1-6, is GAGVSQSPSNKVTEKGKDVELRCDPISGHTALYWYRQSLGQGLEFLIYFQGNSAPDKSGLPSDRFSAERTGGSVSTLTIQRTQQEDSAVYLCASSLNAAVYSPLHFGNGTRLTVT.

V is TRBV4-1 and J is TRBJ1-4, with 7 bases lining up with TRBD1. J was trimmed by 2 bases and V by 4 bases; bases with no gene match: 13. CDR1 is MGHRA, CDR2 YSYEKL, per germline. This CDR3 contains 18 residues. Written as DNA, the CDR3 is TGCGCCAGCAGCCTCAGGGCGAGGGGGCGAACCACTAATGAAAAACTGTTTTTT. The encoded protein is CASSLRARGRTTNEKLFF.

This clone was found once. V and J are TRBV5-1 and TRBJ2-7; 7 bases map to TRBD1. This CDR3 region has 14 residues. The germline V gene has CDR1 SGHRS and CDR2 YFSETQ. V gave up 1 base and J gave up 2 bases; unmatched junction bases: 3. As DNA, the CDR3 is TGCGCCAGCAGCTTGCAGGGGGAAACCTACGAGCAGTACTTC. Its translation: CASSLQGETYEQYF.

The V call is TRBV5-6, the J call TRBJ1-2; D perhaps matches TRBD1 (5 bases). Germline CDR1 reads SGHDT; CDR2 reads YYEEEE. Trimming cost V 4 bases and J 5 bases, with 15 bases left between them. The CDR3 is made up of 14 amino acids. Here the CDR3 reads CASSPRTGPYGYTF. The CDR3 DNA follows: TGTGCCAGCAGCCCCCGTACAGGTCCTTATGGCTACACCTTC.

This clone was recorded only once. The chain joins TRBV5-1 to TRBJ2-1; 9 nucleotides match TRBD2. V shed 0 bases, J shed 9 bases, and the junction held 16 bases outside the gene matches. Germline V lookup: CDR1 SGHRS, CDR2 YFSETQ. The length of the CDR3 is 18 residues. The CDR3 here is CASSLGAGGLATGSEQFF. In DNA, the CDR3 is TGCGCCAGCAGCTTGGGCGCGGGGGGACTAGCTACTGGGTCTGAGCAGTTCTTC.

This sequence joins TRBV7-9 and TRBJ2-1, with D maybe TRBD2 (7 bases). CDR3 length equals 16 residues. Germline loops: CDR1 SEHNR, CDR2 FQNEAQ (reference sequence). The V end was cut by 4 bases, the J end by 7 bases, with 20 bases between. The CDR3 DNA follows: TGTGCCAGCAGCTCGTTAGGGCGGGGGCTCTGGAATGAGCAGTTCTTC. This translates into CASSSLGRGLWNEQFF.

This chain uses TRBV7-9 with TRBJ2-7; D remains unclear. Germline CDR1 SEHNR, CDR2 FQNEAQ (reference sequence). This CDR3 has 14 residues. Trimming stripped 1 base from V and 4 bases from J, with 11 bases between. CDR3 region: CASSLGADGYEQYF. CDR3 nucleotides: TGTGCCAGCAGCTTAGGGGCAGATGGATACGAGCAGTACTTC. The full variable domain, completed using reference TRBV7-9 and TRBJ2-7, is DTGVSQNPRHKITKRGQNVTFRCDPISEHNRLYWYRQTLGQGPEFLTYFQNEAQLEKSRLLSDRFSAERPKGSFSTLEIQRTEQGDSAMYLCASSLGADGYEQYFGPGTRLTVT.

The V call is TRBV24-1, the J call TRBJ1-5; D may be TRBD1 (5 bases). The V gene lost 7 bases and the J gene lost 4 bases, with 25 bases spanning the gap. The CDR3 contains 18 residues. Germline CDR1 is KGHDR and CDR2 is SFDVKD. The CDR3 bases are TGTGCCACCAGGAGAATTAACCCGGGGGGAAAGTTAAATCAGCCCCAGCATTTT. As protein: CATRRINPGGKLNQPQHF.

This clone was recorded at least ten times. V is TRBV7-2 and J is TRBJ1-2, with 9 bases matching TRBD1. Trimming removed 4 bases from V and 4 bases from J; junction bases left unmatched: 10. Germline CDR1 reads SGHTA; CDR2 reads FQGNSA. The CDR3 runs 16 residues. DNA for the CDR3: TGTGCCAGCAGCTCCGTTATGGGACAGGGAACCTATGGCTACACCTTC. This sequence encodes CASSSVMGQGTYGYTF.